The present entry profiles one T cell receptor (beta chain) with its context. V lost 8 bases and J lost 8, with 18 bases in between. The CDR3 covers 12 residues. Germline V gene lookup returns CDR1 GTSNPN and CDR2 SVGIG (reference sequence). This sample is part of a study of blood T cell repertoires in COVID-19. As for the study in general: Specimens from acute and convalescent COVID-19 originated in the United States, Italy and Spain. Sample material is recorded as cDNA or gDNA derived from T cells, B-cell-depleted T cells, or PBMCs.

Some clones are missing from TCRdb's copy, which holds only in-frame ones; the method was immunoSEQ multiplex PCR. This sample yields 90,000 to 120,000 clones, of which roughly 82% are seen a single time; about 5% belongs to the top ten. The chain employs TRBV30 and TRBJ1-2; weak D call: TRBD1 (5 bases). The clonotype originates from a man aged 55 to 70 with acute or convalescent COVID-19. The specimen sequenced was peripheral blood. As DNA, the CDR3 is TGTGCCGGTGCTGGGGGGGGAGTGGGCTACACCTTC. This codes for CAGAGGGVGYTF.